The present T cell receptor beta chain was sequenced within a study of CD8+ T cells in alopecia areata. RNA extraction and reverse transcription yielded cDNA as sequencing template. Clones were sequenced by immunoSEQ multiplex PCR, and TCRdb holds only the in-frame ones, with some missing. The data contain fewer than 100,000 clones, 70% to 85% of them singletons. Treatment given: oral pan-JAK inhibitor, 5-10 mg twice daily. Samples from alopecia areata patients were lesional scalp punch biopsies and peripheral blood. Germline V gene data show CDR1 as SGHVS and CDR2 as FNYEAQ. This CDR3 comprises 13 residues. The V end lost 5 bases, the J end lost 5 bases, and 12 bases lay between the germline ends.

The chain is built from TRBV7-6 and TRBJ1-1; unclear D gene. Sequenced material: CD8+ T cells sorted from blood, taken around week 46, from a patient treated with tofacitinib. The TCR was taken from a human donor with alopecia areata. This CDR3 reads CASSPGRGTEAFF. DNA of the CDR3: TGTGCCAGCAGCCCCGGCCGAGGAACTGAAGCTTTCTTT.